This TCR beta chain was observed in a study of cytomegalovirus exposure and HLA in healthy donors (dated by TCRdb to about 2017). The study in broad terms: According to an earlier analysis of a few hundred of the donors, about 179 million T cells yielded 100 million or so unique TCR beta sequences and approximately 280 Gb of sequence data. The later analysis used no new phenotypic data to find candidate immune exposures, relying instead on TCR beta sequences and their occurrence across donors. Across around 400 genotyped donors of the cohort, an average of approximately 240,000 unique TCR beta nucleotide sequences per donor were sequenced, and roughly 18% of those sequences were non-productive. An early release covering 550 to 650 HLA-typed donors comprised roughly 300 gigabases of sequencing data and around 80 million unique TCR sequences. Typing coverage differed by locus: A, B, C, DRB1 and DQB1 were typed in about 629-640 donors, DQA1 in about 510, DPA1 in some 570, and DPB1 in 400 to 490. The study was designed to test whether signatures of past pathogen exposure could be identified by cataloging public T cell receptors. The study used immunosequencing to profile the T cell repertoires of more than 650 subjects and linked those repertoires to cytomegalovirus serostatus. A later genetic analysis used genome-wide SNP genotypes for about 65% of the 666 donors, treating that subset as a discovery cohort. Roughly five DR-DQ haplotypes were handled as single units for association and clustering because linkage in the cohort was strong. To decide whether each TCR beta V gene segment behaved as functional or pseudogenic, an earlier analysis of approximately 600 of the donors relied on high-throughput TCR beta sequencing. Every repertoire in the discovery cohort had been generated on one and the same sequencing platform. The study combined high-throughput TCR immunosequencing, statistical association of individual TCRs with disease status, and machine learning to predict cytomegalovirus infection status. Alongside the repertoire data, information on donor age, sex, ethnicity and CMV serostatus was compiled. In addition to the first cohort of about 650 subjects, a separate validation cohort of 130 or so different subjects was used. HLA typing covered class I and class II loci at four-digit resolution. A later analysis re-examined previously published TCR beta repertoires from roughly 650 donors and added high-resolution HLA genotyping to investigate patterns of TCR occurrence. The genetic ancestry cluster associated with self-reported Caucasian donors included approximately 85% of the approximately 410 genotyped donors.

Receptor amplification or capture employed the immunoSEQ multiplex PCR assay. The multiplex PCR relied on a mix of 60 forward primers for TCR Vbeta segments and 13 reverse primers for TCR Jbeta segments. A multiplex PCR assay on genomic DNA amplified the CDR3 region of rearranged TCR beta genes. On the Illumina HiSeq System, the amplified TCR beta libraries were sequenced as 87-base-pair reads. On the authors' methods: Across the 640 or so repertoires, a later analysis counted approximately 75 million unique TCR beta chains, around 11 million of which were shared by at least two donors. To remove PCR and sequencing errors, raw reads were error-corrected and collapsed into unique sequences using a nearest-neighbor algorithm that merged closely related sequences. To assign V, D and J gene segments, CDR3 sequences were aligned to IMGT reference sequences. Each retained sequence needed at least a six-nucleotide match to both a V gene segment and a J gene segment. A rearrangement was called productive if the CDR3 had no stop codons and remained in frame with V and J, and every other rearrangement was called non-productive. Following IMGT convention, CDR3 was defined as the stretch from the second conserved V-encoded cysteine to the conserved J-encoded phenylalanine. The earlier analysis of some 580 of the donors excluded any sequence lacking an unambiguous match to a single V gene segment. An earlier analysis of several hundred of the donors called V segments functional above 56.7% productive rearrangements and segregating when the between-donor standard deviation exceeded 5%. A statistical classification framework was developed to diagnose cytomegalovirus status using the catalog of TCR beta chain sequences. In a later analysis, TCR nucleotide sequences were compared against IMGT/GENE-DB human TR gene sequences so that V and J genes could be assigned. The TCRdist pipeline was used in a later analysis to assign CDR3 sequences and most-parsimonious VDJ recombination scenarios. In a later analysis, each TCR beta chain was defined by its CDR3 amino acid sequence together with its V-gene family, and reads lacking a unique V-gene family were excluded. A later analysis removed 500 to 600 highly shared, low-generation-probability nucleotide sequences to deal with suspected cross-contamination and a sequencing artifact. A later analysis calculated a clonal expansion index for each public chain from normalized within-repertoire ranks of inferred template counts. In a later analysis, generation probabilities were computed with a VDJ recombination model fitted to out-of-frame rearrangements, and the resulting probabilities were checked against IGoR. Hypergeometric tests were used in a later analysis to score TCR-TCR, TCR-HLA and TCR-CMV co-occurrence, with a repertoire-size bias correction applied to the TCR pairs. To estimate false discovery rates, a later analysis permuted the HLA or CMV assignments 20 times. In a later analysis, co-occurring TCRs were grouped with DBSCAN, and TCRdist sequence similarity was added when clustering was performed within HLA-allele-positive subsets. Repertoires with fewer than 30,000 or more than 120,000 public chains, plus five repertoires with anomalous nucleotide sharing, were excluded from co-occurrence clustering. The clones in this table, taken by TCRdb from immuneACCESS, are in-frame only. Not every clone is retained; where verified, under half of the shortfall comes from an unresolved V gene, and the cause of the rest is unknown. The D gene and trimming were derived from the DNA, and the V and J assignments and clone size from that table. The sample data list under 200,000 clones, and roughly 85% of these were observed just once. 1.7% of the sample goes to the ten largest clones.

On the study overall, not on this receptor specifically: In a later genetic analysis, fewer N-insertions in productive TCRs were reported among donors in an Asian-associated ancestry cluster than the roughly 640-donor mean. The study gave a list of more than 150 TCR beta chains associated with cytomegalovirus. The cohort was sequenced for TCR beta chains only, and without alpha or paired-chain data the features that could be detected were limited. Some IMGT-functional V segments, including TRBV6-2 and TRBV6-3, could not be told apart with the 87-base-pair reads, so those segments were excluded. A later analysis found that TCR association rates varied across HLA loci, with DRB1 alleles showing the most associated TCRs and HLA-C alleles the fewest. Several of the top co-occurrence clusters appeared to be linked to parvovirus B19, influenza, CMV and Epstein-Barr virus, according to a later analysis. Compared with equally common non-associated chains, HLA-associated TCR beta chains in a later analysis were more clonally expanded and had lower generation probabilities. Most TCR sequences were seen in very few donors, while some public TCRs were found in many individuals. Assigning TCR associations to individual alleles was difficult when HLA alleles, especially DR and DQ, strongly co-occurred. According to the authors, the approach could potentially be generalized to other disease states and immunological phenotypes. The earlier analysis of 450 to 700 of the donors excluded roughly 16 rarely observed V segments, including chromosome 9 orphons, because counts were too low. Most CMV-associated TCR beta chains appeared to be HLA-restricted in a later analysis, and the HLA associations seemed to be driven largely by CMV exposure. In a later analysis, some 17,000 TCR beta sequences were associated with specific HLA alleles at a false discovery rate of 0.05. V-gene and J-gene trimming of TCR beta chains was associated with a missense DCLRE1C variant in a later genetic analysis, and the association was replicated in an independent cohort. In an earlier analysis of fewer than 750 of the donors, most TCR beta V segments were observed in productive rearrangements about 87% or about 30% of the time, broadly matching IMGT annotations. A few of the identified cytomegalovirus-associated TCR beta chains were confirmed in vitro to be specific for cytomegalovirus antigens. A further reported finding was that TCR beta sequences accurately predicted the HLA-A and HLA-B alleles for most subjects in the first cohort. Roughly uniform sequencing depth across donors was assumed in presence/absence analyses, although this assumption may not hold. Cytomegalovirus status was reported to be diagnosed by the classifier with high specificity and sensitivity in both the original and validation cohorts. Correlated functional status among segregating V segments might reflect linkage disequilibrium, but an unknown experimental factor could not be ruled out. Because HLA typing was unavailable for some donors at each locus, only the typed subset was used in association tests. A group of highly shared sequence variants was considered likely to be a technical artifact of the sequencing pipeline. Immune exposure information for the cohort was limited to CMV serostatus.

The CDR3 runs 16 amino acids, cysteine and phenylalanine included. The retained sequence is limited to the CDR3, 48 bases, with the frame set at the first base. Via the germline V gene, CDR1 is LGHNA and CDR2 YSLEER. At the junction V is shortened by 4 bases and J by 3 bases; bases outside the gene matches: 6. With regard to this clone: Its antigen has not been determined. No quality values exist for individual bases; no much larger clone is one base distant.

The cohort was made up of 500 to 800 healthy bone marrow donors. Cohort members were all nominally healthy when sampled, although unrecorded immune exposures were likely present. The donor was CMV seronegative and belonged to the group of approximately 320 seronegative cohort members. Every donor gave a peripheral blood sample, and the peripheral blood mononuclear cells from that sample were used for TCR beta sequencing. The Qiagen DNeasy Blood Extraction Kit was used to extract genomic DNA from the blood cell samples. The sequenced material came from PBMCs. The chain links TRBV4-3 with TRBJ1-1, and 12 bases in between align with TRBD1. This receptor was identified in a woman aged 18-29 years in good health and CMV-seronegative. The CDR3 region: CASSRGQGAIDTEAFF. The sequenced DNA is TGCGCCAGCAGCCGGGGACAGGGGGCTATAGACACTGAAGCTTTCTTT.